The 29 T cell receptor beta chains below all came from one sample that was sequenced in a study of cytomegalovirus exposure and HLA in healthy donors. A multiplex PCR was run with 60 Vbeta primers and 13 Jbeta primers. Here immunoSEQ multiplex PCR was the method, and the copy in TCRdb shows in-frame clones only, minus some. The table includes approximately 100,000 clones, under 80% detected once. Sequenced input: PBMCs. The receptor source for this set is a woman under 30 in good health and CMV-seropositive.

This clone was counted ten times or more. This chain connects TRBV28 to TRBJ2-6; 10 nucleotides agree with TRBD2. Germline CDR1 is MDHEN and CDR2 is SYDVKM. The CDR3 is 17 amino acids. V was clipped by 4 bases and J by 0 bases; unmatched bases: 3. This CDR3 reads CASSSGLALSGANVLTF. The CDR3 DNA sequence: TGTGCCAGCAGTTCGGGACTAGCGCTCTCTGGGGCCAACGTCCTGACTTTC. The whole variable domain, remainder taken from reference TRBV28 and TRBJ2-6, is DVKVTQSSRYLVKRTGEKVFLECVQDMDHENMFWYRQDPGLGLRLIYFSYDVKMKEKGDIPEGYSVSREKKERFSLILESASTNQTSMYLCASSSGLALSGANVLTFGAGSRLTVL.

This clone was detected only a few times. This chain uses TRBV12-5 with TRBJ2-5, with 13 positions matching TRBD2. Looked up from germline, CDR1 is LGHNT and CDR2 is FRNRAP. The CDR3 is 15 residues long. Unmatched junction bases numbered 1, after V lost 6 bases and J lost 0 bases. The CDR3: CASGGLAGNQETQYF. The CDR3 region has the DNA TGTGCTAGTGGGGGACTAGCGGGGAACCAAGAGACCCAGTACTTC.

The chain is built from TRBV19 and TRBJ2-7; 8 positions match TRBD1. Germline CDR1 reads LNHDA; CDR2 reads SQIVND (reference sequence). The CDR3 is made up of 13 amino acids. V trimming: 5 bases; J trimming: 3 bases; junction bases outside the gene matches: 3. CDR3 residues: CASSRDRLYEQYF. The CDR3 DNA is TGTGCCAGTAGTCGGGACAGGCTCTACGAGCAGTACTTC.

This clone was seen once. The chain recombines TRBV7-8 with TRBJ1-4; no definite D call. Germline V gene sequence: CDR1 SGHVS, CDR2 FQNEAQ. V was clipped by 5 bases and J by 8 bases, with 12 bases between them. The CDR3 totals 13 residues. CDR3 bases: TGTGCCAGCAGCCGGTCATCCCCCGAAAAACTGTTTTTT. It is translated as CASSRSSPEKLFF.

V is TRBV2 and J is TRBJ1-5; 8 bases match TRBD1. The CDR3 runs to 13 residues. Per the germline V gene, CDR1 is SNHLY and CDR2 is FYNNEI. Trimming took 5 bases from V and 6 from J; bases not matched to a gene: 3. This chain's CDR3 is CASSPGGSQPQHF. In DNA form, the CDR3 reads TGTGCCAGCAGTCCAGGGGGCAGTCAGCCCCAGCATTTT. Complete variable domain (other parts from reference TRBV2 and TRBJ1-5): EPEVTQTPSHQVTQMGQEVILRCVPISNHLYFYWYRQILGQKVEFLVSFYNNEISEKSEIFDDQFSVERPDGSNFTLKIRSTKLEDSAMYFCASSPGGSQPQHFGDGTRLSIL.

The CDR3 bases are TGCGCCAGCAGCCAAGATCGCCCGGGGTGGTCATTCTACAATGAGCAGTTCTTC. Amino acids: CASSQDRPGWSFYNEQFF. J is TRBJ2-1 and V is TRBV4-1, with D possibly being TRBD2 (5 bases). From germline, CDR1 is MGHRA and CDR2 YSYEKL. The V and J ends lost 0 bases and 3 bases respectively, with 18 bases between them. This CDR3 has 18 amino acids.

This clone was seen a handful of times. This rearrangement joins TRBV4-3 to TRBJ2-2, with no clear D. This CDR3 comprises 14 residues. Germline V lookup: CDR1 LGHNA, CDR2 YSLEER. Trimming stripped 5 bases from V and 7 bases from J, with 14 bases between. In DNA, the CDR3 is TGCGCCAGCAGCTATAACAACGCTGGCGGGGAGCTGTTTTTT. Residues: CASSYNNAGGELFF.

This chain joins TRBV6-5 and TRBJ1-3; D perhaps matches TRBD1 (5 bases). The germline gives CDR1 MNHEY, CDR2 SVGAGI. Trimming shortened V by 7 bases and J by 4 bases, and 11 bases separated the two germline ends. This CDR3 contains 13 residues. This CDR3 reads CASTQRQGNTIYF. The CDR3 bases are TGTGCCAGCACCCAACGACAGGGAAACACCATATATTTT.

The chain uses TRBV5-1 and TRBJ2-5, with D tentatively TRBD1 (6 bases). Matching the DNA end better, TRBJ2-7 makes the J call doubtful. CDR3 length: 14 amino acids. The V gene's germline CDR1 is SGHRS and CDR2 YFSETQ. The CDR3 reads CASSSSQGSYEQYF. CDR3 DNA: TGCGCCAGCAGCTCCTCACAGGGCAGCTACGAGCAGTACTTC.

This sequence joins TRBV7-6 and TRBJ2-1, with D maybe TRBD1 (6 bases). Trimming cost V 5 bases and J 10 bases, with 12 bases left between them. CDR1 and CDR2 (germline): SGHVS, FNYEAQ. The CDR3 consists of 12 residues. CDR3 in DNA: TGTGCCAGCAGCAGCCAAAGGGGGGAGCAGTTCTTC. Protein product: CASSSQRGEQFF.

This clone is a singleton in its sample. This chain links TRBV2 with TRBJ1-5; D possibly corresponds to TRBD1 (5 bases). The CDR3 spans 11 residues. V lost 7 bases to trimming and J lost 5 bases, with 6 bases between them. CDR1 is SNHLY and CDR2 is FYNNEI in the germline V gene. CDR3 region: CASKGDQPQHF. In nucleotides, the CDR3 is TGTGCCAGCAAAGGGGATCAGCCCCAGCATTTT.

The rearrangement links TRBV30 to TRBJ2-7; D is unresolved. Germline lookup yields CDR1 GTSNPN and CDR2 SVGIG (reference sequence). This CDR3 region has 11 residues. The V end was cut by 0 bases, the J end by 5 bases, with 5 bases between. The CDR3 coding sequence is TGTGCCTGGAGTGTACAACACGAGCAGTACTTC. Protein sequence: CAWSVQHEQYF.

J is TRBJ2-1 and V is TRBV6-4, with TRBD2 identical over 11 bases. The V segment lost 7 bases and the J segment 8 bases; nucleotides outside the gene matches: 10. Germline V gene lookup returns CDR1 MRHNA and CDR2 SNTAGT. The CDR3 consists of 15 residues. Here the CDR3 DNA reads TGTGCCAGCAACCCTACTAGCGGGAGCGGGGATGAGCAGTTCTTC. Protein: CASNPTSGSGDEQFF.

The sample holds a few counts of this clone. The junction departs from the called germline gene at one end, perhaps through a read error. The chain links TRBV7-9 to TRBJ1-1; TRBD1 aligns across 9 bases. CDR1 SEHNR and CDR2 FQNEAQ come from the germline V gene (reference sequence). The CDR3 extends over 14 amino acids. DNA for the CDR3: TGTTCCAGCAGTATGGGACAGGGGAACACTGAAGCTTTCTTT. Translating it yields CSSSMGQGNTEAFF.

This sequence joins TRBV6-1 and TRBJ2-7; the match to TRBD1 covers 12 bases. The junction had 9 bases not matched to a gene; V was cut back by 4 bases and J by 5 bases. CDR1 MNHNS and CDR2 SASEGT come from the germline V gene. There are 16 residues in the CDR3. CDR3 protein: CASSGGGTGGFNEQYF. The CDR3 DNA sequence: TGTGCCAGCAGTGGAGGGGGGACAGGGGGCTTCAACGAGCAGTACTTC.

The chain uses TRBV27 and TRBJ2-2; D gene unclear. The germline V and J ends were trimmed by 3 bases and 7 bases, with 6 bases remaining between them. Looked up from germline, CDR1 is MNHEY and CDR2 is SMNVEV (reference sequence). The CDR3 runs 12 residues. CDR3 amino acids: CASSFQIGELFF. CDR3 bases: TGTGCCAGCAGTTTCCAGATCGGGGAGCTGTTTTTT.

The chain is built from TRBV7-2 and TRBJ2-1, with TRBD1 matching 7 bases. The CDR3 covers 16 residues. V shed 0 bases, J shed 2 bases, and the junction held 4 bases outside the gene matches. Germline CDR1 SGHTA, CDR2 FQGNSA. The CDR3 region is CASSLARRGPYNEQFF. CDR3 coding DNA: TGTGCCAGCAGCTTAGCCCGTAGGGGGCCCTACAATGAGCAGTTCTTC.

This clone has a handful of counts. V and J are TRBV6-6 and TRBJ2-1; D gene unclear. Germline V gene lookup returns CDR1 MNHNY and CDR2 SVGAGI (reference sequence). The CDR3 extends over 14 amino acids. V lost 0 bases to trimming and J lost 10 bases, with 13 bases between them. CDR3 nucleotide sequence: TGTGCCAGCAGTTACTCGCGGTCCCTTGTAGAGCAGTTCTTC. Amino acids: CASSYSRSLVEQFF.

The chain links TRBV27 to TRBJ2-5; 12 bases map to TRBD2. With 5 bases clipped from V and 0 bases from J, the junction kept 4 bases outside the gene matches. Germline values: CDR1 MNHEY, CDR2 SMNVEV (reference sequence). This CDR3 is built from 16 residues. The CDR3 sequence is CASSGGTSGYQETQYF. The CDR3 DNA is TGTGCCAGCAGTGGGGGGACTAGCGGGTACCAAGAGACCCAGTACTTC.

V usage is TRBV7-2 and J usage is TRBJ2-7; 10 positions agree with TRBD2. V shed 5 bases, J shed 5 bases, and the junction held 3 bases outside the gene matches. CDR3 length equals 13 residues. CDR1 is SGHTA, CDR2 FQGNSA, per germline. CDR3 sequence (DNA): TGTGCCAGCAGCAGCGGGAGGGGGAACGAGCAGTACTTC. The encoded protein is CASSSGRGNEQYF.

The chain has TRBV29-1 and TRBJ1-2; 12 nucleotides line up with TRBD1. The CDR3 spans 15 residues. Germline loops: CDR1 SQVTM, CDR2 ANQGSEA. The J segment lost 4 bases and the V segment lost 7 bases, leaving 10 bases of the junction unmatched. The CDR3 bases are TGCAGCGCCATGGGACAGGGGGCAACAATCTATGGCTACACCTTC. Its translation: CSAMGQGATIYGYTF.

This chain connects TRBV6-5 to TRBJ2-5, with D uncertain. Germline lookup yields CDR1 MNHEY and CDR2 SVGAGI. V was cut by 0 bases and J by 1 base, with 6 bases left in between. The CDR3 spans 14 residues. The CDR3 loop reads CASSYSQFQETQYF. The CDR3 DNA follows: TGTGCCAGCAGTTACTCTCAGTTCCAAGAGACCCAGTACTTC.

The chain uses TRBV5-6 and TRBJ2-7; TRBD2 might be the D (6 bases). CDR1 and CDR2 (germline): SGHDT, YYEEEE. The CDR3 is made up of 14 amino acids. Trimming shortened V by 3 bases and J by 1 base, and 11 bases separated the two germline ends. The CDR3 bases are TGTGCCAGCAGCTGGTCGGGGGTTTCCTACGAGCAGTACTTC. This gives the protein CASSWSGVSYEQYF.

CDR3 nucleotide sequence: TGTGCCAGCAGTGAACAAGGGAGTTGGCTGAACACCGGGGAGCTGTTTTTT. It yields the protein CASSEQGSWLNTGELFF. The chain combines TRBV2 with TRBJ2-2, with D perhaps TRBD2 (5 bases). Germline V CDR1 and CDR2: SNHLY, FYNNEI. Trimming removed 2 bases from V and 1 base from J, with 14 bases in between. CDR3 length equals 17 residues.

The rearrangement links TRBV6-5 to TRBJ1-1; TRBD1 agrees at 7 bases. V gave up 5 bases and J gave up 1 base; unmatched junction bases: 4. The CDR3 is 14 residues long. Germline V gives CDR1 MNHEY, CDR2 SVGAGI. CDR3 bases: TGTGCCAGCAGTCCGACAGGGAAGAACACTGAAGCTTTCTTT. Protein sequence: CASSPTGKNTEAFF.

J is TRBJ2-7 and V is TRBV2; the D gene is possibly TRBD2 (6 bases). Germline CDR1 is SNHLY and CDR2 is FYNNEI. V was cut by 7 bases and J by 4 bases, with 17 bases left in between. CDR3 size: 14 residues. Here the CDR3 reads CASTPGTGGYEQYF. In DNA, the CDR3 is TGTGCCAGCACACCCGGGACTGGAGGATACGAGCAGTACTTC.

The chain is built from TRBV6-5 and TRBJ2-5, with D maybe TRBD1 (6 bases). The CDR3 covers 14 residues. From germline, CDR1 is MNHEY and CDR2 SVGAGI. The ends were cut back, 4 bases at V and 7 bases at J, with 16 bases in the middle. The CDR3: CASSSATGWGTQYF. The CDR3 region has the DNA TGTGCCAGCAGTTCCGCCACAGGGTGGGGGACCCAGTACTTC.

The rearrangement joins TRBV5-1 to TRBJ2-1; 10 positions agree with TRBD2. The CDR3 extends over 17 amino acids. CDR1 SGHRS and CDR2 YFSETQ come from the germline V gene. Germline trimming cut 2 bases from V and 4 bases from J; bases unmatched to any gene: 9. CDR3 sequence: CASSFSSLAGSYNEQFF. CDR3 sequence (DNA): TGCGCCAGCAGCTTCTCCTCACTAGCGGGAAGTTACAATGAGCAGTTCTTC.

This clone showed up just a few times. Compared with germline, one end of the junction differs, possibly owing to a read error. The V call is TRBV7-2, the J call TRBJ2-1; TRBD2 matches 11 bases. The CDR3 is made up of 13 amino acids. CDR1 SGHTA and CDR2 FQGNSA come from the germline V gene. CDR3 DNA: TGTGCCAGCAGCCTAGCGGGAGGCAATGAGCAGTTCTTC. The encoded protein is CASSLAGGNEQFF.